The clone carrying this TCR beta chain was seen just once. This record comes from a study of shared clonotypes between healthy human individuals. Sequenced by immunoSEQ multiplex PCR; TCRdb stores in-frame clones only, minus some. The table records approximately 2,000,000 clones, 80% to 95% of them present only once. The CDR3 is 11 residues long. CDR1 is SGHKS and CDR2 is YYEKEE in the germline V gene (reference sequence). V dropped 0 bases and J dropped 5 bases, with 2 bases sitting between them. The rearrangement uses TRBV5-5 and TRBJ1-2; D is uncertain. The clonotype originates from a man aged 18 to 30 in good health. Some clones in this sample may be carry-over from other donors' samples. Sequences were obtained from naive CD4+ T cells from PBMCs. Subset described: CD45RA+ positively selected. CDR3 residues: CASSLEYGYTF. CDR3 in DNA: TGTGCCAGCAGCTTGGAATATGGCTACACCTTC.